These 17 T cell receptor beta chains were sequenced from one sample in a study of identical twins. From the 5' RACE reads, TCRdb called clonotypes with MiXCR, one entry per CDR3 protein. The sample gives some 900,000 distinct CDR3 sequences, 9% to 15% of which show up once; about 1.5% is in the top ten. These sequences were also reported in another study, on yellow fever vaccine responses in identical twins.

The sample taken for sequencing was PBMCs. The source of these receptors is a young woman in good health.

Remarks on this clonotype: Because the CDR3's place on the DNA is in doubt, the DNA is left out and the CDR3 is given as listed by TCRdb. The CDR3 protein is CASRFGPGETQYF. V gene TRBV5-5 combines with J gene TRBJ2-5. The germline CDR1 and CDR2 sequences are SGHKS and YYEKEE (reference sequence). From its first to its last residue, the CDR3 has 13 amino acids.

In this sample, this clonotype turned up many times. The rearrangement links TRBV5-1 to TRBJ1-2; 8 bases agree with TRBD1. Trimming removed 0 bases from V and 6 bases from J; junction bases left unmatched: 4. This CDR3 comprises 14 residues. CDR1 and CDR2 from the germline V gene are SGHRS and YFSETQ. This CDR3 is CASSLVAGGDGYTF. The DNA of the CDR3 is TGCGCCAGCAGCTTGGTCGCAGGGGGCGATGGCTACACCTTC.

This clonotype was seen more than once but under ten times. The chain employs TRBV7-8 and TRBJ2-4, with TRBD1 matching 9 bases. Germline CDR1 is SGHVS and CDR2 is FQNEAQ. This CDR3 has 16 residues. The V gene end was trimmed by 5 bases and the J gene end by 3 bases; junction bases not matched to a gene: 8. The CDR3, as DNA: TGTGCCAGCAGCCAACTGACAGGGGGAGGCAAAAACATTCAGTACTTC. Translating gives CASSQLTGGGKNIQYF.

In its sample, this clonotype was seen a few times. This chain links TRBV6-6 with TRBJ1-2, with D possibly being TRBD1 (5 bases). Trimming shortened V by 0 bases and J by 7 bases, and 6 bases separated the two germline ends. Germline lookup yields CDR1 MNHNY and CDR2 SVGAGI (reference sequence). The CDR3 sequence is 12 residues long. In nucleotides, the CDR3 is TGTGCCAGCAGTTACTCAGGGGCTGGCTACACCTTC. It encodes CASSYSGAGYTF.

In this sample, this clonotype turned up a few times. The V gene is TRBV3-1, the J gene TRBJ2-1; D gene uncertain. With 1 base removed from V and 6 bases from J, the gap between germline ends came to 4 bases. This CDR3 region has 12 residues. The germline V gene encodes CDR1 LGHDT and CDR2 YNNKEL (reference sequence). The CDR3 region has the DNA TGTGCCAGCAGCCAAGCAAGCAATGAGCAGTTCTTC. Translated: CASSQASNEQFF.

The chain recombines TRBV10-1 with TRBJ1-5; TRBD1 might be the D (5 bases). This CDR3 has 15 residues. Germline V lookup: CDR1 WNHNN, CDR2 SYGVQD (reference sequence). The V and J ends lost 5 bases and 4 bases respectively, with 15 bases between them. CDR3 sequence (DNA): TGCGCCAGCAGTACGACAGCTACTGTTAATCAGCCCCAGCATTTT. It translates to CASSTTATVNQPQHF.

A note on this clonotype: At one end, the junction sequence differs from germline, possibly due to a read error. The chain employs TRBV10-3 and TRBJ1-5; D is perhaps TRBD1 (6 bases). Germline CDR1 reads ENHRY; CDR2 reads SYGVKD. This CDR3 has 13 residues. CDR3 sequence (DNA): TGTGCCATCAGCGTGGACAGTTATCAGCCCAAGCATTTT. It is translated as CAISVDSYQPKHF.

This clonotype occurred a few times. This rearrangement joins TRBV24-1 to TRBJ2-7; D is ambiguous. V was pared by 3 bases and J by 1 base, with 6 bases between. The CDR3 has 13 amino acids. Germline V gene sequence: CDR1 KGHDR, CDR2 SFDVKD. The CDR3 nucleotides are TGTGCCACCAGTGATGCGAATTCCTACGAGCAGTACTTC. The encoded protein is CATSDANSYEQYF.

The chain couples TRBV4-1 to TRBJ2-7; D gene uncertain. The V end was cut by 1 base, the J end by 4 bases, with 8 bases between. Per germline, CDR1 MGHRA and CDR2 YSYEKL. The CDR3 is 13 amino acids. CDR3 bases: TGCGCCAGCAGCCAAGTCCTGGGGTACGAGCAGTACGTC. Residues: CASSQVLGYEQYV.

This chain uses TRBV28 with TRBJ2-6; 8 nucleotides align to TRBD1. V gave up 7 bases and J gave up 0 bases; unmatched junction bases: 14. There are 19 residues in the CDR3. Germline assignment: CDR1 MDHEN and CDR2 SYDVKM. This CDR3 reads CASTRTGSIYTSGANVLTF. CDR3 DNA sequence: TGTGCCAGCACAAGGACAGGGTCCATATATACCTCTGGGGCCAACGTCCTGACTTTC.

This clonotype was detected only a few times. The CDR3 region has the DNA TGTGCCAGCAGCGTAGTAGCGGGAGGACCCCACGAGCAGTACTTC. Translated: CASSVVAGGPHEQYF. The rearrangement links TRBV9 to TRBJ2-7, with 10 nucleotides matching TRBD2. The germline CDR1 and CDR2 sequences are SGDLS and YYNGEE. The CDR3 is made up of 15 amino acids. The junction had 5 bases not matched to a gene; V was cut back by 0 bases and J by 5 bases.

This clonotype was recorded a few times. This sequence joins TRBV9 and TRBJ2-7; TRBD2 agrees at 16 bases. The CDR3 totals 17 residues. V was clipped by 0 bases and J by 2 bases; unmatched bases: 2. Germline V CDR1 and CDR2: SGDLS, YYNGEE. The CDR3 sequence is CASSVGGLAGGPYEQYF. CDR3 in DNA: TGTGCCAGCAGCGTAGGGGGACTAGCGGGAGGGCCCTACGAGCAGTACTTC.

This clonotype was recorded at least ten times. The chain uses TRBV7-8 and TRBJ1-6; tentatively, D is TRBD1 (6 bases). This CDR3 has 14 amino acids. V was shortened by 1 base and J by 8 bases, with 9 bases between the two germline ends. In germline, CDR1 is SGHVS, CDR2 FQNEAQ. The CDR3: CASSLGAGDSPLHF. As DNA, the CDR3 is TGTGCCAGCAGCTTAGGGGCAGGGGATTCACCCCTCCACTTT.

There are a few counts of this clonotype. The V gene is TRBV12-3 or TRBV12-4, the J gene TRBJ2-2; 8 positions agree with TRBD1. The ends lost 7 bases at V and 0 bases at J; junction bases unmatched: 4. The CDR3 is made up of 15 amino acids. CDR3 protein: CASKTGESNTGELFF. CDR3 nucleotide sequence: TGTGCCAGCAAGACAGGGGAATCGAACACCGGGGAGCTGTTTTTT.

This clonotype was detected a few times. The V gene is TRBV4-2, the J gene TRBJ2-1; D gene ambiguous. CDR1 is LGHNA, CDR2 YNFKEQ, per germline. Trimming stripped 1 base from V and 0 bases from J, with 13 bases between. The CDR3 consists of 17 residues. The CDR3 protein is CASSQGAALSSYNEQFF. The DNA of the CDR3 is TGTGCCAGCAGCCAAGGGGCGGCGCTAAGCTCCTACAATGAGCAGTTCTTC.

This clonotype has more than one count but fewer than ten. This chain connects TRBV2 to TRBJ2-5, with D perhaps assigned TRBD1 or TRBD2 (5 bases each). CDR1 is SNHLY, CDR2 FYNNEI, per germline. V lost 6 bases, J lost 2 bases, and 10 bases lay in between. The CDR3 runs to 13 residues. As DNA, the CDR3 is TGTGCCAGCAGCGGGACCCGACAAGAGACCCAGTACTTC. Translated, it gives CASSGTRQETQYF. Combining the CDR3 with reference TRBV2 and TRBJ2-5 gives the whole variable domain EPEVTQTPSHQVTQMGQEVILRCVPISNHLYFYWYRQILGQKVEFLVSFYNNEISEKSEIFDDQFSVERPDGSNFTLKIRSTKLEDSAMYFCASSGTRQETQYFGPGTRLLVL.

This sequence joins TRBV15 and TRBJ1-1; D is undetermined. Between the trimmed V and J ends, which lost 1 base and 1 base, there was a span of 10 bases. Germline V gene lookup returns CDR1 LNHNV and CDR2 YYDKDF (reference sequence). The CDR3 totals 15 residues. The CDR3 bases are TGTGCCACCAGCAGAGTGGCAGAAAAGAACACTGAAGCTTTCTTT. It specifies CATSRVAEKNTEAFF.